The clone carrying this TCR beta chain occurred a few times. Antigen specificity is unknown. From germline, CDR1 is SGHVS and CDR2 FNYEAQ. Trimming removed 5 bases at V and 0 bases at J, with 14 bases between. This CDR3 is 15 amino acids long. Sequencing was performed with immunoSEQ multiplex PCR; in TCRdb, only in-frame clones are kept and a portion is missing. Seen here are 15,000 to 20,000 clones, 26% observed once, and the top ten hold about 7%. Treatment noted: randomized to nivolumab then ipilimumab (arm A) or the reverse (arm B). None of the patients previously received DNA-damaging chemotherapy. This sample was taken from a study of sequential checkpoint blockade in melanoma. Turning to the study itself: Randomization was 1:1 between first-line nivolumab→ipilimumab and ipilimumab→nivolumab. Over 20 patients had matched tumor biopsies before treatment and at week 13 after nivolumab or ipilimumab alone.

Study-level findings and limits: In arm A, pretreatment tumor clonality was associated with response.

The V gene is TRBV7-6, the J gene TRBJ2-7, with D perhaps matching TRBD1 (6 bases). Sequenced here: tumor tissue (inferred from file names), sampled from a patient given nivolumab and ipilimumab in sequence. This TCR came from a human donor with melanoma. The CDR3 protein is CASSGTGLDSYEQYF. The CDR3 DNA is TGTGCCAGCAGCGGTACAGGGCTAGACTCCTACGAGCAGTACTTC.